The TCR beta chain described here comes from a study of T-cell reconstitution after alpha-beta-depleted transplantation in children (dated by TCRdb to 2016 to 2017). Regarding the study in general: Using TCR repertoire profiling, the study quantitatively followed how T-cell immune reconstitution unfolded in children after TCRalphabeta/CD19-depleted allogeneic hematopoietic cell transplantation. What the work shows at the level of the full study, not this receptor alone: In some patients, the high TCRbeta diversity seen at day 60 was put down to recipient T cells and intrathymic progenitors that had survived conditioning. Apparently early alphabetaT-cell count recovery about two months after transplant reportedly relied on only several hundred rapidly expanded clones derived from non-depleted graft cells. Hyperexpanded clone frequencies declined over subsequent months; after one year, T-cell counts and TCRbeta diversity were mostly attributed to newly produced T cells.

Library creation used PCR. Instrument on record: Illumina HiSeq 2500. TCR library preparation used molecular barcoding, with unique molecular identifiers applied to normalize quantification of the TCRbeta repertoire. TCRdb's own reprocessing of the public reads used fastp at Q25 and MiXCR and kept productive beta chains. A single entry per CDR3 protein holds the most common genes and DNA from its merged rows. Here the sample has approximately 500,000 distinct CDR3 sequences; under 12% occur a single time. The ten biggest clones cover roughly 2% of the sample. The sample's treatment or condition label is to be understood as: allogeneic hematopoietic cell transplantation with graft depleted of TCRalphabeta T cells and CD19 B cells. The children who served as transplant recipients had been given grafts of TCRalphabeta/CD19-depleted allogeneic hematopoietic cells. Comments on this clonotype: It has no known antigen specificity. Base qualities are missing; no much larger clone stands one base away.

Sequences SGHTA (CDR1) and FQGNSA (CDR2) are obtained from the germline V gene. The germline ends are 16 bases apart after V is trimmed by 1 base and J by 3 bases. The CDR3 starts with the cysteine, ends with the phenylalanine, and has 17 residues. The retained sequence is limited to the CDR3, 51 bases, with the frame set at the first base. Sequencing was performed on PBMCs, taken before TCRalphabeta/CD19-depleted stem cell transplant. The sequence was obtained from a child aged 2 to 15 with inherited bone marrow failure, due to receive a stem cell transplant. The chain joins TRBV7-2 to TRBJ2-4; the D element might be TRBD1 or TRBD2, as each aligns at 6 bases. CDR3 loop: CASSLGGLAYDKNIQYF. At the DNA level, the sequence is TGTGCCAGCAGCTTAGGGGGGCTAGCGTACGACAAAAACATTCAGTACTTC.